The 29 T cell receptor beta chains given below trace back to one sample, sequenced in a study of T cell responses to AZD1222 COVID-19 vaccine listed by TCRdb under 2021. Libraries were constructed by the immunoSEQ multiplex PCR assay. The source is immuneACCESS, and TCRdb retained only in-frame sequences with V and J called. Part of the clones is not carried over; for the studies checked, unresolved V genes explain less than half of this, and the remainder is unexplained. Across this sample there are 90,000 to 150,000 clones, with about 85% seen only once. Under 3% of the sample rests with the top ten. The sample's time point, from its label and the paper: about 28 days (+/-7) after the second vaccine dose. The source was peripheral blood, collected 28 days after the second AZD1222 dose. The receptors derive from an adult who received the AZD1222 COVID-19 vaccine.

The chain employs TRBV11-2 and TRBJ1-6, with D perhaps TRBD1 (6 bases). The CDR3 consists of 14 residues. V lost 6 bases, J lost 8 bases, and 14 bases lay in between. Germline CDR1 and CDR2: SGHAT and FQNNGV. As DNA, the CDR3 is TGTGCCAGCAGGAGACCAGGGGAGGATTCACCCCTCCACTTT. Protein sequence: CASRRPGEDSPLHF.

This chain connects TRBV7-9 to TRBJ1-5; a possible D gene is TRBD1 (5 bases). With 1 base removed from V and 2 bases from J, the gap between germline ends came to 15 bases. CDR1 and CDR2 from the germline V gene are SEHNR and FQNEAQ (reference sequence). The CDR3 totals 17 residues. The chain's CDR3 is CASSLEEELGGNQPQHF. The CDR3 DNA reads TGTGCCAGCAGCTTAGAAGAAGAATTGGGGGGCAATCAGCCCCAGCATTTT.

The chain uses TRBV5-1 and TRBJ1-5; 8 bases line up with TRBD1. Looked up from germline, CDR1 is SGHRS and CDR2 is YFSETQ. CDR3 size: 15 residues. V was clipped by 3 bases and J by 6 bases; unmatched bases: 8. The CDR3 DNA reads TGCGCCAGCAGCTATACAGGGGGTGGAAGTCAGCCCCAGCATTTT. It is translated as CASSYTGGGSQPQHF.

The chain combines TRBV7-2 with TRBJ1-3; maybe TRBD1 (5 bases). V was trimmed by 0 bases and J by 0 bases, leaving 12 bases between them. From germline, CDR1 is SGHTA and CDR2 FQGNSA. This CDR3 has 17 amino acids. The CDR3 reads CASSLAPGRSSGNTIYF. The CDR3 DNA follows: TGTGCCAGCAGCTTAGCGCCGGGACGGTCCTCTGGAAACACCATATATTTT.

The chain recombines TRBV29-1 with TRBJ1-1; 9 bases match TRBD1. This CDR3 comprises 12 residues. CDR1 and CDR2 (germline): SQVTM, ANQGSEA. The J segment lost 3 bases and the V segment lost 7 bases, leaving 3 bases of the junction unmatched. CDR3 sequence: CSARQGDTEAFF. The CDR3 nucleotides read TGCAGCGCCAGACAGGGGGACACTGAAGCTTTCTTT. The whole variable domain, filled in from reference TRBV29-1 and TRBJ1-1, reads SAVISQKPSRDICQRGTSLTIQCQVDSQVTMMFWYRQQPGQSLTLIATANQGSEATYESGFVIDKFPISRPNLTFSTLTVSNMSPEDSSIYLCSARQGDTEAFFGQGTRLTVV.

The chain is built from TRBV15 and TRBJ1-2; no definite D call. The germline V gene encodes CDR1 LNHNV and CDR2 YYDKDF (reference sequence). The CDR3 has 14 residues. V gave up 6 bases and J gave up 9 bases, with 20 bases separating them. For the CDR3, the DNA is TGTGCCACCAGAGGTCCGACCCTACAGAGCAGCTACACCTTC. It encodes CATRGPTLQSSYTF. Full variable domain (rest looked up from reference TRBV15 and TRBJ1-2): DAMVIQNPRYQVTQFGKPVTLSCSQTLNHNVMYWYQQKSSQAPKLLFHYYDKDFNNEADTPDNFQSRRPNTSFCFLDIRSPGLGDTAMYLCATRGPTLQSSYTFGSGTRLTVV.

The CDR3 DNA follows: TGTGCCAGCAGCTTCGGACGGAACACTGAAGCTTTCTTT. Its translation is CASSFGRNTEAFF. This chain connects TRBV7-8 to TRBJ1-1; unclear D gene. V was shortened by 3 bases and J by 1 base, with 6 bases between the two germline ends. This CDR3 comprises 13 residues. Germline CDR1 is SGHVS and CDR2 is FQNEAQ.

The rearrangement joins TRBV28 to TRBJ2-7; D gene unclear. The CDR3 loop spans 11 amino acids. V was cut by 6 bases and J by 0 bases, with 3 bases left in between. Germline V gives CDR1 MDHEN, CDR2 SYDVKM. The CDR3 reads CASSSSYEQYF. CDR3 sequence (DNA): TGTGCCAGCAGCTCCTCCTACGAGCAGTACTTC.

The rearrangement joins TRBV4-1 to TRBJ1-4; no clear D. CDR3 length: 16 residues. The germline V gene has CDR1 MGHRA and CDR2 YSYEKL. V lost 0 bases to trimming and J lost 1 base, with 9 bases between them. The CDR3 region has the DNA TGCGCCAGCAGCCAAGATTTGGAGGGAACTAATGAAAAACTGTTTTTT. Translated, it gives CASSQDLEGTNEKLFF.

This clone has just a few counts. This chain uses TRBV20-1 with TRBJ2-2, with D perhaps TRBD1 (6 bases). The V and J ends lost 3 bases and 3 bases respectively, with 11 bases between them. The germline V gene has CDR1 DFQATT and CDR2 SNEGSKA (reference sequence). CDR3 size: 14 residues. CDR3 loop: CSASQSGDTGELFF. CDR3 DNA: TGCAGTGCTAGTCAGTCAGGGGACACCGGGGAGCTGTTTTTT.

The gene calls are TRBV27 and TRBJ2-1, with 8 bases that match TRBD2. The germline CDR1 and CDR2 sequences are MNHEY and SMNVEV (reference sequence). The CDR3 is 16 amino acids. V was clipped by 2 bases and J by 9 bases; unmatched bases: 12. The CDR3 nucleotides are TGTGCCAGCAGTTTAGATCCCGGGGTCGGGGGGGGTGAGCAGTTCTTC. This codes for CASSLDPGVGGGEQFF.

The chain has TRBV19 and TRBJ2-7, with 9 bases aligning to TRBD2. This CDR3 is 14 amino acids long. Germline CDR1 is LNHDA and CDR2 is SQIVND (reference sequence). The junction had 6 bases not matched to a gene; V was cut back by 5 bases and J by 4 bases. CDR3 bases: TGTGCCAGTAGTCATGGTAGCGGGGGATACGAGCAGTACTTC. It yields the protein CASSHGSGGYEQYF.

The rearrangement joins TRBV6-2 or TRBV6-3 to TRBJ2-5; perhaps TRBD2 as D (5 bases). Germline-derived CDR1 and CDR2 are MNHEY and SVGEGT. This CDR3 has 17 amino acids. V was trimmed by 3 bases and J by 2 bases, leaving 19 bases between them. CDR3 region: CASSYRLAKNSQETQYF. In nucleotides, the CDR3 is TGTGCCAGCAGTTATAGGTTAGCGAAGAATTCACAAGAGACCCAGTACTTC.

The chain links TRBV6-6 to TRBJ2-3, with 7 bases aligning to TRBD1. Trimming took 7 bases from V and 2 from J; bases not matched to a gene: 12. The CDR3 runs to 16 residues. Germline CDR1 MNHNY, CDR2 SVGAGI (reference sequence). CDR3 DNA sequence: TGTGCCAGCACTCGGGACAGCGTTGGCCACACAGATACGCAGTATTTT. Its protein product is CASTRDSVGHTDTQYF.

This rearrangement joins TRBV7-9 to TRBJ1-6; TRBD1 is a possible D gene (5 bases). Germline-derived CDR1 and CDR2 are SEHNR and FQNEAQ (reference sequence). Trimming cost V 1 base and J 5 bases, with 12 bases left between them. CDR3 length: 16 residues. CDR3 in amino acids: CASSLVGAVDNSPLHF. The CDR3 nucleotides are TGTGCCAGCAGCTTAGTAGGGGCGGTAGATAATTCACCCCTCCACTTT.

The J gene is TRBJ1-4, the V gene TRBV2; 9 bases agree with TRBD1. V gave up 5 bases and J gave up 8 bases; unmatched junction bases: 9. CDR1 and CDR2 from the germline V gene are SNHLY and FYNNEI. The CDR3 totals 15 residues. The CDR3 coding sequence is TGTGCCAGCAGTATATACAGGGGGCCTGGGGAAAAACTGTTTTTT. Its protein product is CASSIYRGPGEKLFF.

The chain is built from TRBV5-8 and TRBJ1-5; D remains ambiguous. The CDR3 length is 15 residues. Germline V CDR1 and CDR2: SGHTS, YDEGEE. V was trimmed by 1 base and J by 2 bases, leaving 10 bases between them. CDR3 sequence: CASSLLLVGNQPQHF. In nucleotides, the CDR3 is TGTGCCAGCAGCTTGCTGTTAGTAGGCAATCAGCCCCAGCATTTT.

The chain links TRBV6-2 or TRBV6-3 to TRBJ2-7, with 8 bases identical to TRBD2. The V gene end was trimmed by 6 bases and the J gene end by 6 bases; junction bases not matched to a gene: 10. The germline gives CDR1 MNHEY, CDR2 SVGEGT. CDR3 length: 14 amino acids. The CDR3, as DNA: TGTGCCAGCAGCTTCCGGGAGCGGGGGAGCGAGCAGTACTTC. Translation gives CASSFRERGSEQYF.

The chain employs TRBV11-2 and TRBJ1-1, with D unresolved. This CDR3 comprises 12 residues. Trimming stripped 1 base from V and 12 bases from J, with 12 bases between. Per germline, CDR1 SGHAT and CDR2 FQNNGV. The CDR3 reads CASSLVIGETFF. The CDR3 coding sequence is TGTGCCAGCAGCTTAGTTATCGGGGAAACTTTCTTT.

This clone was seen more than once but under ten times. The V and J genes are TRBV30 and TRBJ1-6; no firm D call. V lost 1 base to trimming and J lost 5 bases, with 12 bases between them. This CDR3 is built from 15 residues. CDR1 is GTSNPN, CDR2 SVGIG, per germline (reference sequence). CDR3 protein: CAWSDLDWDNSPLHF. As DNA, the CDR3 is TGTGCCTGGAGTGACCTCGATTGGGATAATTCACCCCTCCACTTT.

The V call is TRBV27, the J call TRBJ1-4; the D gene is possibly TRBD1 (6 bases). V shed 2 bases and J shed 1 base, with 8 bases lying between them. Germline lookup yields CDR1 MNHEY and CDR2 SMNVEV (reference sequence). The CDR3 consists of 15 residues. In DNA, the CDR3 is TGTGCCAGCAGTTTACGAGGGGGAACTAATGAAAAACTGTTTTTT. This codes for CASSLRGGTNEKLFF. The full variable domain, rest sourced from reference TRBV27 and TRBJ1-4, is EAQVTQNPRYLITVTGKKLTVTCSQNMNHEYMSWYRQDPGLGLRQIYYSMNVEVTDKGDVPEGYKVSRKEKRNFPLILESPSPNQTSLYFCASSLRGGTNEKLFFGSGTQLSVL.

The chain links TRBV18 to TRBJ1-1, with D unclear. There are 15 residues in the CDR3. Germline loops: CDR1 KGHSH, CDR2 LQKENI. Trimming removed 3 bases from V and 3 bases from J, with 14 bases in between. The CDR3 loop reads CASSPLRVGDTEAFF. CDR3 nucleotides: TGTGCCAGCTCACCTTTGCGGGTTGGGGACACTGAAGCTTTCTTT. Variable domain in full (rest from reference TRBV18 and TRBJ1-1): NAGVMQNPRHLVRRRGQEARLRCSPMKGHSHVYWYRQLPEEGLKFMVYLQKENIIDESGMPKERFSAEFPKEGPSILRIQQVVRGDSAAYFCASSPLRVGDTEAFFGQGTRLTVV.

The V and J genes are TRBV5-6 and TRBJ1-2, with TRBD1 as a possible D gene (6 bases). Germline V gives CDR1 SGHDT, CDR2 YYEEEE. Between the trimmed V and J ends, which lost 4 bases and 7 bases, there was a span of 14 bases. CDR3 length equals 13 residues. In nucleotides, the CDR3 is TGTGCCAGCAGCGACTGGGGGCTACGTGGCTACACCTTC. Its translation: CASSDWGLRGYTF.

This clone was recorded only once. V and J are TRBV12-3 or TRBV12-4 and TRBJ1-4; D uncertain. Between the trimmed V and J ends, which lost 1 base and 4 bases, there was a span of 1 base. CDR3 length equals 12 residues. The CDR3 DNA follows: TGTGCCAGCAGTTTAGATAATGAAAAACTGTTTTTT. This codes for CASSLDNEKLFF.

The rearrangement uses TRBV7-3 and TRBJ2-3; 8 nucleotides line up with TRBD1. Unmatched junction bases numbered 6, after V lost 6 bases and J lost 1 base. Germline loops: CDR1 SGHTA, CDR2 FQGTGA. The CDR3 spans 15 residues. CDR3 DNA sequence: TGTGCCAGCAGGAGGACAGGGAGAGGCACAGATACGCAGTATTTT. Translating it yields CASRRTGRGTDTQYF.

This clone was seen just once. The DNA for the CDR3 is TGCGCCAGCAGCTTTGGGAGCGGGGGGCAAGACAATGAGCAGTTCTTC. Protein sequence: CASSFGSGGQDNEQFF. J is TRBJ2-1 and V is TRBV5-1; 9 nucleotides line up with TRBD2. Germline V gene data show CDR1 as SGHRS and CDR2 as YFSETQ. The CDR3 consists of 16 residues. The V segment lost 2 bases and the J segment 5 bases; nucleotides outside the gene matches: 8.

The V call is TRBV4-1, the J call TRBJ2-5; 9 bases are shared with TRBD2. Germline trimming cut 2 bases from V and 4 bases from J; bases unmatched to any gene: 2. The CDR3 sequence is 14 residues long. CDR1 MGHRA and CDR2 YSYEKL come from the germline V gene. In nucleotides, the CDR3 is TGCGCCAGCAGCCAACCGACTAGCGGAGAGACCCAGTACTTC. It encodes CASSQPTSGETQYF.

This chain connects TRBV6-5 to TRBJ1-6; 7 nucleotides match TRBD1. The germline V gene has CDR1 MNHEY and CDR2 SVGAGI. J was trimmed by 7 bases and V by 6 bases; bases with no gene match: 9. The CDR3 extends over 15 amino acids. The CDR3 is CASRLTGLQNSPLHF. The DNA of the CDR3 is TGTGCCAGCAGATTGACAGGGCTTCAAAATTCACCCCTCCACTTT.

The rearrangement links TRBV5-4 to TRBJ2-1, with D hard to call. This CDR3 is 16 amino acids long. The V gene lost 4 bases and the J gene lost 0 bases, with 14 bases spanning the gap. Germline V gives CDR1 SGHNT, CDR2 YYREEE (reference sequence). The CDR3 sequence is CASSPQVSSSYNEQFF. The CDR3 DNA reads TGTGCCAGCAGCCCCCAGGTCTCGAGCTCCTACAATGAGCAGTTCTTC.